The text below deals with one TCR beta chain. The antigen is unknown. Trimming removed 6 bases at V and 1 base at J, with 12 bases between. The CDR3 spans 14 residues. The germline V gene encodes CDR1 MDHEN and CDR2 SYDVKM. This specimen belongs to a study of cytomegalovirus exposure and HLA in healthy donors. Overall study findings and caveats: In a later analysis, first-cohort TCR clusters were found to tend to co-occur in the approximately 120 validation repertoires. There were some public TCRs occurring in many donors, but most TCR sequences were rare.

TCRdb keeps only in-frame clones here, not all; method: immunoSEQ multiplex PCR. The data show some 88,000 clones, with roughly 97% seen just once and roughly 0.82% held by the top ten. The sequence was obtained from a man between 18 and 29 years old in good health and CMV-seronegative. V and J are TRBV28 and TRBJ1-1, with a weak D call TRBD1 (5 bases). Sequencing was performed on PBMCs. This CDR3 reads CASRLMQGNTEAFF. The CDR3, as DNA: TGTGCCAGCAGGTTGATGCAGGGGAACACTGAAGCTTTCTTT.